This TCR beta chain derives from a study of shared clonotypes between healthy human individuals. V lost 5 bases and J lost 4, with 6 bases in between. This CDR3 is built from 12 residues. The germline V gene encodes CDR1 MDHEN and CDR2 SYDVKM. CD45RO negativity and positive selection for CCR7 defined naive CD8 cells, a population that excluded terminally differentiated effector memory CD45RA+ cells. Profiled with immunoSEQ multiplex PCR; TCRdb holds only in-frame clones, not every one. The data contain around 2.1 million clones, just over 90% of them singletons. Details on this clone: Its antigen is undetermined.

Findings and caveats of the study: What naive subsets generally showed was a larger estimated richness than memory subsets showed. It was the few donors that limited the genetic and exposure-history diversity represented.

The V and J genes are TRBV28 and TRBJ2-1; D not certain. The origin of this receptor is a man aged 18 to 30 in good health. Some clones in this sample may be carry-over from other donors' samples. Input material: naive CD8+ T cells from PBMCs. The CDR3 sequence: CASSGMYNEQFF. CDR3 nucleotides: TGTGCCAGCAGTGGGATGTACAATGAGCAGTTCTTC.